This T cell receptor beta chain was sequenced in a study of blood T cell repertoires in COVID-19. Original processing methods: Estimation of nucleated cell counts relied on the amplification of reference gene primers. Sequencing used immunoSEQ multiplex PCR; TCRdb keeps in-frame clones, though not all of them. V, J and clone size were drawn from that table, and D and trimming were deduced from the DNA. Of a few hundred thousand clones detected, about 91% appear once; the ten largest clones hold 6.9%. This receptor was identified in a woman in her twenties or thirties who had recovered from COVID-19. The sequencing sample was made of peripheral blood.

The CDR3 DNA reads TGTGCCAGCAGCTTAGGGAGGGGACGTAATACAGATACGCAGTATTTT. Protein: CASSLGRGRNTDTQYF. V is TRBV7-8 and J is TRBJ2-3; a weak D match, TRBD2 (6 bases). Germline CDR1 SGHVS, CDR2 FQNEAQ. The CDR3 has 16 residues. V lost 1 base, J lost 3 bases, and 14 bases lay in between.